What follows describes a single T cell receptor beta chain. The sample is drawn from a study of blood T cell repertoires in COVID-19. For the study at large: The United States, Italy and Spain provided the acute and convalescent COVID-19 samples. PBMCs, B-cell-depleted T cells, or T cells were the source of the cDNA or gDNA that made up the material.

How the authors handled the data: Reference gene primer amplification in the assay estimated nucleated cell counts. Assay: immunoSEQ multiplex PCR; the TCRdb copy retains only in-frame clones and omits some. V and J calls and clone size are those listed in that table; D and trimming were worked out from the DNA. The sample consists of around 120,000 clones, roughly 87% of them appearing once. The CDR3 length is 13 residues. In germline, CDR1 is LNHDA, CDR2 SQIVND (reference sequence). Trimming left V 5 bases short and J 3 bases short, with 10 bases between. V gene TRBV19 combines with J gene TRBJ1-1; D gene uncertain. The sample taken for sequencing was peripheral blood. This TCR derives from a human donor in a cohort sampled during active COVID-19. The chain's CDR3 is CASSSTWDTEAFF. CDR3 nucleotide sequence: TGTGCCAGTAGTTCGACATGGGACACTGAAGCTTTCTTT.